A single sample gave rise to the 10 T cell receptor beta chains below, sequenced in a study of T-cell memory formation after mild COVID-19. TCRdb processed the 5' RACE reads anew with MiXCR; each CDR3 protein has one entry. The data hold about 15,000 distinct CDR3 sequences, with approximately 19% observed a single time. Sequenced: PBMCs or a T cell subset sorted from them (not recorded which). The receptors shown here come from an adult woman who had mild COVID-19 (a few samples of this study predate the infection). Cell type and time point are not known.

This clonotype was counted many times. The rearrangement joins TRBV7-9 to TRBJ1-4; D might be TRBD1 (5 bases). The germline gives CDR1 SEHNR, CDR2 FQNEAQ (reference sequence). V lost 3 bases and J 8 bases, leaving 13 bases between the germline ends. The CDR3 is 14 amino acids. CDR3 loop: CASSFGGVEEKLFF. CDR3 DNA: TGTGCCAGCAGCTTTGGGGGAGTGGAGGAAAAACTGTTTTTT.

This clonotype was seen repeatedly, ten times or more. The chain joins TRBV5-5 to TRBJ2-7, with 7 bases that match TRBD2. Germline V gene lookup returns CDR1 SGHKS and CDR2 YYEKEE (reference sequence). This CDR3 region has 15 residues. The ends lost 4 bases at V and 2 bases at J; junction bases unmatched: 9. Written as DNA, the CDR3 is TGTGCCAGCAGCCTAACTAGCGCTAGGACCTACGAGCAGTACTTC. The encoded protein is CASSLTSARTYEQYF.

The chain employs TRBV6-6 and TRBJ1-2; weak D call: TRBD1 (5 bases). CDR3 length equals 13 residues. Looked up from germline, CDR1 is MNHNY and CDR2 is SVGAGI (reference sequence). Trimming removed 6 bases at V and 8 bases at J, with 16 bases between. The chain's CDR3 is CASSPDILIGYTF. CDR3 nucleotide sequence: TGTGCCAGCAGCCCGGACATCCTAATAGGCTACACCTTC.

This clonotype was detected ten times or more. V gene TRBV9 combines with J gene TRBJ2-1; unclear D gene. Trimming left V 4 bases short and J 4 bases short, with 15 bases between. The CDR3 totals 15 residues. Germline V gene data show CDR1 as SGDLS and CDR2 as YYNGEE. In nucleotides, the CDR3 is TGTGCCAGCAGCCCCTTAAGGGTCGGTTACAATGAGCAGTTCTTC. This encodes CASSPLRVGYNEQFF.

In this sample, this clonotype is medium-sized. The chain employs TRBV7-2 and TRBJ2-7; 9 nucleotides match TRBD2. This CDR3 is built from 16 residues. The germline V gene encodes CDR1 SGHTA and CDR2 FQGNSA. Trimming removed 0 bases from V and 4 bases from J; junction bases left unmatched: 7. CDR3 in DNA: TGTGCCAGCAGCTTAGCTGTCGGGACTAGCTTATACGAGCAGTACTTC. It specifies CASSLAVGTSLYEQYF.

This clonotype was counted once. The V gene is TRBV5-1, the J gene TRBJ2-7; D uncertain. The J call may be faulty, since TRBJ2-5 better matches the DNA end. The CDR3 consists of 14 residues. CDR1 and CDR2 (germline): SGHRS, YFSETQ. CDR3 region: CASSLQSPSETQYF. The DNA for the CDR3 is TGCGCCAGCAGCTTGCAGAGTCCCTCAGAGACCCAGTACTTC.

The J gene is TRBJ1-5, the V gene TRBV20-1, with D hard to call. CDR3 length: 14 amino acids. V shed 1 base and J shed 3 bases, with 10 bases lying between them. Germline V gene data show CDR1 as DFQATT and CDR2 as SNEGSKA (reference sequence). CDR3 sequence reads: CSARGGFLNQPQHF. The CDR3 DNA reads as TGCAGTGCTAGAGGAGGGTTTCTCAATCAGCCCCAGCATTTT.

The table lists this clonotype with many counts. The chain couples TRBV7-9 to TRBJ2-1, with D unclear. The germline V gene has CDR1 SEHNR and CDR2 FQNEAQ (reference sequence). This CDR3 is 14 amino acids long. V was trimmed by 1 base and J by 4 bases, leaving 8 bases between them. CDR3 protein: CASSLVMGYNEQFF. The CDR3 DNA reads TGTGCCAGCAGCTTAGTGATGGGGTACAATGAGCAGTTCTTC.

This clonotype qualifies as medium-sized. The gene calls are TRBV12-3 or TRBV12-4 and TRBJ2-1; 9 bases align to TRBD1. The CDR3 spans 15 residues. Trimming took 5 bases from V and 0 from J; bases not matched to a gene: 2. The CDR3 here is CASSLDRGSYNEQFF. Written as DNA, the CDR3 is TGTGCCAGCAGTCTGGACAGGGGCTCCTACAATGAGCAGTTCTTC.

This clonotype was detected many times. This chain joins TRBV12-3 or TRBV12-4 and TRBJ1-3; 7 bases are shared with TRBD1. The J segment lost 0 bases and the V segment lost 5 bases, leaving 7 bases of the junction unmatched. This CDR3 has 16 residues. The CDR3 DNA sequence: TGTGCCAGCAGTCCGGGGGACAGATCCTCTGGAAACACCATATATTTT. It yields the protein CASSPGDRSSGNTIYF.